These T cell receptor beta chains were read from a single sample in a study of CD8+ T cells in alopecia areata. Only in-frame clones appear in the TCRdb table, and some are missing; sequencing was by immunoSEQ multiplex PCR. The data show fewer than 100,000 clones, 60% to 65% seen once. This specimen consisted of CD8+ T cells sorted from blood, obtained at week 4, from a patient treated with tofacitinib. These receptors all come from a human donor with alopecia areata. CDR3s include the opening cysteine and the closing phenylalanine or tryptophan. The order of the fields is D gene, V gene, clone size, J gene, CDR3 DNA, CDR3 protein. The D gene is left open where the match is weak. Rows give clone size only sometimes, using once, few, many, or a class for an expanded clone.

d_gene: NA
v_gene: TRBV25-1
abundance: NA
j_gene: TRBJ2-7
CDR3nt: TGTGCCAGCAGTGGCCTTGGGGGCCTCAACGAGCAGTACTTC
CDR3aa: CASSGLGGLNEQYF

d_gene: NA
v_gene: TRBV29-1
abundance: few
j_gene: TRBJ1-1
CDR3nt: TGCAGCCTTCGACCGAACATGAACACTGAAGCTTTCTTT
CDR3aa: CSLRPNMNTEAFF

d_gene: TRBD2
v_gene: TRBV7-6
abundance: NA
j_gene: TRBJ2-1
CDR3nt: TGTGCCAGCAGCTTAGCTGGCCTTAGCGGGAGTCTCTACAATGAGCAGTTCTTC
CDR3aa: CASSLAGLSGSLYNEQFF

d_gene: NA
v_gene: TRBV7-2
abundance: NA
j_gene: TRBJ2-5
CDR3nt: TGTGCCAGCAGCTTCACAGGGATCCAAGAGACCCAGTACTTC
CDR3aa: CASSFTGIQETQYF

d_gene: TRBD1
v_gene: TRBV27
abundance: NA
j_gene: TRBJ2-7
CDR3nt: TGTGCCAGTCCGTCGGGACAGGCCTACGAGCAGTACTTC
CDR3aa: CASPSGQAYEQYF

d_gene: NA
v_gene: TRBV10-3
abundance: NA
j_gene: TRBJ2-5
CDR3nt: TGTGCCATCAGTGAGGGGGGGCCCACGGGGACCCAGTACTTC
CDR3aa: CAISEGGPTGTQYF

d_gene: TRBD1
v_gene: TRBV5-8
abundance: NA
j_gene: TRBJ2-3
CDR3nt: TGCGCCAGCAGCCAAGCGCTCCCGGGACAGGGCACAGATACGCAGTATTTT
CDR3aa: CASSQALPGQGTDTQYF

d_gene: NA
v_gene: TRBV6-6
abundance: NA
j_gene: TRBJ2-5
CDR3nt: TGTGCCAGCAGTTACCCTAACGGGGAGGCAGAGACCCAGTACTTC
CDR3aa: CASSYPNGEAETQYF

d_gene: TRBD2
v_gene: TRBV27
abundance: NA
j_gene: TRBJ2-1
CDR3nt: TGTGCCAGCAGTTTGAGCGGGGGGGCCTACAATGAGCAGTTCTTC
CDR3aa: CASSLSGGAYNEQFF

d_gene: TRBD1
v_gene: TRBV5-6
abundance: NA
j_gene: TRBJ2-1
CDR3nt: TGTGCCAGCAGCCATCGCAGGGGGCGCAGCAATGAGCAGTTCTTC
CDR3aa: CASSHRRGRSNEQFF

d_gene: TRBD1
v_gene: TRBV2
abundance: once
j_gene: TRBJ1-1
CDR3nt: TGTGCCACAACTACAGGGGGACCCGAAGCTTTCTTT
CDR3aa: CATTTGGPEAFF

d_gene: NA
v_gene: TRBV7-8
abundance: NA
j_gene: TRBJ2-3
CDR3nt: TGTGCCAGCAGCTACGGACAGTTTAGCACAGATACGCAGTATTTT
CDR3aa: CASSYGQFSTDTQYF

d_gene: NA
v_gene: TRBV4-3
abundance: NA
j_gene: TRBJ2-3
CDR3nt: TGCGCCAGCAGCCCAGCAGGCGAGGGGGCGGGACACACAGATACGCAGTATTTT
CDR3aa: CASSPAGEGAGHTDTQYF

d_gene: NA
v_gene: TRBV28
abundance: NA
j_gene: TRBJ2-7
CDR3nt: TGTGCCAGCACTTCATCGGGCGGGTACGAGCAGTACTTC
CDR3aa: CASTSSGGYEQYF

d_gene: NA
v_gene: TRBV28
abundance: NA
j_gene: TRBJ2-1
CDR3nt: TGTGCCAGCAGGGAGACAGGCCCGGCCTACAATGAGCAGTTCTTC
CDR3aa: CASRETGPAYNEQFF

d_gene: TRBD2
v_gene: TRBV6-4
abundance: few
j_gene: TRBJ2-3
CDR3nt: TGTGCCAGCAGTGACTCGCCAGCGGGAGAGATAGATACGCAGTATTTT
CDR3aa: CASSDSPAGEIDTQYF

d_gene: NA
v_gene: TRBV9
abundance: NA
j_gene: TRBJ2-3
CDR3nt: TGTGCCAGCAGCGAGGAGGGGGAAGCAGATACGCAGTATTTT
CDR3aa: CASSEEGEADTQYF

d_gene: NA
v_gene: TRBV4-1
abundance: NA
j_gene: TRBJ2-5
CDR3nt: TGCGCCAGCAGCCAATCAAAGGCGGGACCAGAGTACTTC
CDR3aa: CASSQSKAGPEYF

d_gene: NA
v_gene: TRBV6-5
abundance: many
j_gene: TRBJ2-1
CDR3nt: TGTGCCAGCAGTTACTCGCGGGCCGACAATGAGCAGTTCTTC
CDR3aa: CASSYSRADNEQFF

d_gene: NA
v_gene: TRBV7-9
abundance: NA
j_gene: TRBJ1-1
CDR3nt: TGTGCCAGCAGCTTCCCATATGACAGCCAGAACACTGAAGCTTTCTTT
CDR3aa: CASSFPYDSQNTEAFF

d_gene: TRBD1
v_gene: TRBV30
abundance: few
j_gene: TRBJ2-5
CDR3nt: TGTGCCTGGAGTGTAGGGACAGGGCATCAAGAGACCCAGTACTTC
CDR3aa: CAWSVGTGHQETQYF

d_gene: TRBD1
v_gene: TRBV30
abundance: few
j_gene: TRBJ2-7
CDR3nt: TGTGCCTGGAAGCAGGGGGCGCCTTACGAGCAGTACTTC
CDR3aa: CAWKQGAPYEQYF

d_gene: TRBD2
v_gene: TRBV13
abundance: NA
j_gene: TRBJ2-2
CDR3nt: TGTGCCAGCAGCTTAGCCCGTTCCAGCGGGAGTAGGACCGGGGAGCTGTTTTTT
CDR3aa: CASSLARSSGSRTGELFF

d_gene: NA
v_gene: TRBV7-8
abundance: NA
j_gene: TRBJ2-1
CDR3nt: TGTGCCAGCAGGCCTCTCCAACAGGGCGTTGAGCAGTTCTTC
CDR3aa: CASRPLQQGVEQFF

d_gene: TRBD2
v_gene: TRBV9
abundance: NA
j_gene: TRBJ2-5
CDR3nt: TGTGCCAGCAGCGTAGGTCTAGCGGGGGCCGGGGGAGAGACCCAGTACTTC
CDR3aa: CASSVGLAGAGGETQYF

d_gene: NA
v_gene: TRBV7-9
abundance: NA
j_gene: TRBJ1-1
CDR3nt: TGTGCCAGCAGCCCGCCGGACACTGAAGCTTTCTTT
CDR3aa: CASSPPDTEAFF